This T cell receptor (beta chain) was sequenced in a study of shared clonotypes between healthy human individuals. Caucasian adults residing in Nashville, Tennessee made up all the donors. In the study's own analysis: Quality scores were absent from the junction-only immunoSEQ sequences, so filtering differed. Libraries were prepared by immunoSEQ multiplex PCR; TCRdb keeps only in-frame clonotypes and omits some of them. Clonal size and the V and J genes are those of that table, whereas D and trimming came from the DNA. Among about 1.5 million clones, 98% were seen once, and the ten largest hold about 0.45%. V trimming: 3 bases; J trimming: 3 bases; junction bases outside the gene matches: 1. Germline V gene sequence: CDR1 SGHRS, CDR2 YFSETQ. The CDR3 is 14 residues long.

Material: naive CD4+ T cells sorted from blood. The subset was: CD45RA+ positively selected. The sequence was obtained from a man aged 30 to 39 in good health. V is TRBV5-1 and J is TRBJ2-1, with 9 nucleotides matching TRBD1. In DNA, the CDR3 is TGCGCCAGCAGCTCGGACAGGGGCTACAATGAGCAGTTCTTC. Amino acids: CASSSDRGYNEQFF.